This entry is about one T cell receptor beta chain. Its recognized antigen is unknown. Base qualities are not recorded, but no much larger clone differs from it by a single base. The entry originates in a study of CD4 T cells in relation to SARS-CoV-2 and coronaviruses (dated by TCRdb to the early 2020s). Regarding the complete study: In the ViraFEST assay, PBMCs were cultured with antigen for nine to ten days, after which TCR beta CDR3s were sequenced to identify clonal expansions specific to the antigen. Shared crossreactive spike epitopes were mapped to their HLA restriction using patient-derived lymphoblastoid cell lines. The negative reference condition was either a culture with an HIV-1 Nef peptide pool or a culture with no peptide. The Adaptive Biotechnologies TCR-sequencing kit was used to sequence samples from three pre-COVID donors and the naive versus memory experiments, while other data came from Illumina-based sequencing. The study assessed, at the TCR clonotype level, memory CD4+ T cell crossreactivity between SARS-CoV-2 and common cold coronavirus spike proteins. A different, Illumina-based TCR-beta assay was used to sequence expansion assays from other donors in the study. The study at large found these results: Compared with monoreactive clones, crossreactive clones had significantly weaker SARS-CoV-2-driven expansion, a result consistent with antigenic imprinting. Pre-pandemic and post-infection samples were not both contributed by any donor, so tracing of the source of pre-existing responses was limited. Small numbers of patients and of tested TCRs were a limitation of the study. Because the crossreactivity analysis focused on spike protein, crossreactivity against other viral proteins was not assessed. Roughly 64% of donors had memory CD4+ clonotypes that crossrecognized SARS-CoV-2 and at least one common cold coronavirus spike.

CD4+ T cells from unexposed donors were collected before the COVID-19 pandemic (2011-2018). After less than eleven days of culture, CD4+ T cells were isolated with the EasySep CD4+ T cell isolation kit. Unexposed donor CD4+ T cells were tested for reactivity to SARS-CoV-2 S and N and four common cold coronavirus spike pools, as cell number allowed. PBMCs were cultured at a few million per well in IMDM supplemented with 5% human AB serum and 9 to 10 IU/ml IL-2. Half of the culture medium was replaced with fresh IL-2-containing medium on days 3 and 7. In general, triplicate replicate wells were used for every peptide culture condition. Leukapheresis product for the unexposed donors was purchased commercially. Ficoll-Paque PLUS gradient centrifugation was used to isolate PBMCs from leukapheresis product or whole blood. The PBMCs went either fresh into the expansion assay or into cryopreservation at -140 degrees C. The QIAamp Micro DNA Kit was used to extract genomic DNA from the CD4+ T cells.

Looking up the germline V gene (reference sequence) yields CDR1 SGHNT and CDR2 YYREEE. The CDR3 goes from the cysteine to the phenylalanine over 13 residues. This entry keeps only the CDR3 DNA: 39 bases, framed from base 1. V and J are truncated by 4 bases and 4 bases respectively, leaving an intervening sequence of 9 bases. The library was prepared using the immunoSEQ multiplex PCR assay. The source study handled its data this way. During preprocessing, nonproductive sequences were removed, along with CDR3s that did not begin with C, did not end with F or W, or were shorter than 7 amino acids. Antigen-specific clonotypes were called with the MANAFEST web app on the basis of expansion relative to the reference and to other culture wells. A clone was considered positive if significant expansion relative to the reference culture was observed in 2 of 3 replicate wells at an FDR below 0.05. A further requirement for positive clones was significant expansion compared with all other tandem wells, along with an odds ratio above 5. After three terminal residues were trimmed from each end, CDR3 homology was quantified as pairwise Levenshtein distance using the stringdist R package. Drawn from immuneACCESS, this table holds only the in-frame rearrangements with V and J called that TCRdb kept. Clones are partly lost; checked studies trace under half to an unresolved V gene and leave the rest unexplained. V and J calls and clone size are as listed in that table; D and trimming were resolved from the DNA. The sample includes fewer than 20,000 clones, with under 85% observed a single time. The leading ten clones occupy approximately 30% of the sample.

The V gene is TRBV5-4 and the J gene is TRBJ2-1, with TRBD2 as a weak D call on 6 bases. The TCR sequence derives from a human donor in good health. Sequencing was done on a sample of CD4+ T cells from PBMCs, cultured in vitro. The DNA sequence is given as TGTGCCAGCAGCGGGCGGGGTTACAATGAGCAGTTCTTC. Translated, it gives CASSGRGYNEQFF.